This record looks at one T cell receptor (beta chain) sequence and its context. The target antigen is unknown. The data belong to a study of CD8 T cells in ankylosing spondylitis. 5'-RACE, quantitative and with molecular barcodes, yielded the TCR beta libraries. TCRdb re-called the 5' RACE reads with MiXCR, one entry per CDR3 protein. The repertoire holds 200,000 or so distinct CDR3 sequences, with roughly 13% as singletons. Study-wide results and limits: A TCR beta motif of under ten highly homologous variants seemed to mark ankylosing spondylitis blood. Disease-linked clones were CD8+ and relatively rare in peripheral blood. Clones linked to disease were reported to show significant enrichment in matched ankylosing spondylitis synovial fluid.

The TCR comes from a female donor with ankylosing spondylitis or in good health (not recorded which). The sequencing input was blood, either unsorted or a sorted T cell fraction (not recorded which).

Here the CDR3 DNA reads TGTGCCAGCAGCTCCAGCGGGGACAGCTCCTACAATGAGCAGTTCTTC. Translated, it gives CASSSSGDSSYNEQFF. The chain combines TRBV5-5 with TRBJ2-1, with D possibly called TRBD1 or TRBD2 (7 bases each). V gave up 3 bases and J gave up 0 bases, with 13 bases separating them. In germline, CDR1 is SGHKS, CDR2 YYEKEE (reference sequence). The CDR3 loop spans 16 amino acids.